This TCR beta chain emerged from a study of blood T cell repertoires in COVID-19. At the level of the study: From the United States, Italy and Spain came samples of acute and convalescent COVID-19. PBMCs, B-cell-depleted T cells, or T cells provided the cDNA or gDNA that made up the material.

This CDR3 contains 14 residues. Germline loops: CDR1 SQVTM, CDR2 ANQGSEA. Unmatched junction bases numbered 6, after V lost 1 base and J lost 4 bases. Original methodology: Nucleated cell number was recorded as an estimate derived from reference gene primer amplification. Some clones are missing from TCRdb's copy, which holds only in-frame ones; the method was immunoSEQ multiplex PCR. V, J and clone size were drawn from that table, and D and trimming were deduced from the DNA. The sample gives approximately 100,000 clones, 80% to 90% of which show up once; under 11% is in the top ten. This clone was observed a single time.

The receptor's source is a human donor in a cohort sampled during active COVID-19. The specimen was peripheral blood. The chain links TRBV29-1 to TRBJ1-2; 7 bases line up with TRBD1. The CDR3 loop is CSVEGGTEVYGYTF. For the CDR3, the DNA is TGCAGCGTTGAAGGGGGGACAGAAGTCTATGGCTACACCTTC.